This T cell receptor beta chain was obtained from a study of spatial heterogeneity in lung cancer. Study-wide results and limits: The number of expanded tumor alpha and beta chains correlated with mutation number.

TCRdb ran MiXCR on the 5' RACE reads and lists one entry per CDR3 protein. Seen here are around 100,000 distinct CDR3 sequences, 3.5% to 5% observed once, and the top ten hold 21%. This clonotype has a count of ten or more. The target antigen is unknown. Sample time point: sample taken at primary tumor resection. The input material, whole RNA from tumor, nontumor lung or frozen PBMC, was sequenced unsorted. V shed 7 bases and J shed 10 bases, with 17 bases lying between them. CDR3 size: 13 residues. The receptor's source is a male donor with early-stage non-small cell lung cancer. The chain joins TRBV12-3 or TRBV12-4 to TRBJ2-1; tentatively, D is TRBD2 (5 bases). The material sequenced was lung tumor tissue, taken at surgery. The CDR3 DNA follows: TGTGCCAGCACCCCCTTTCCGGGGTACGAGCAGTTCTTC. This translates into CASTPFPGYEQFF.